The 8 T cell receptor beta chains given below trace back to one sample, sequenced in a study of shared clonotypes between healthy human individuals. Here immunoSEQ multiplex PCR was the method, and the copy in TCRdb shows in-frame clones only, minus some. The sample carries around 430,000 clones, more than 75% recorded once. Input material: PBMCs. The receptor set was obtained from a woman in her thirties or forties in good health. Some clones in this sample may be carry-over from other donors' samples.

Comments on this clone: One junction end disagrees with the germline gene, perhaps due to a read error. The chain combines TRBV27 with TRBJ2-3, with D perhaps matching TRBD1 (6 bases). CDR3 size: 15 residues. In germline, CDR1 is MNHEY, CDR2 SMNVEV (reference sequence). CDR3 in amino acids: CATGEGQYHRDAQYF. CDR3 DNA sequence: TGTGCCACCGGAGAGGGACAATACCACCGAGATGCGCAGTATTTT.

The table lists this clone with a few counts. This chain joins TRBV7-3 and TRBJ2-1; D ambiguous. Germline V CDR1 and CDR2: SGHTA, FQGTGA. V lost 4 bases, J lost 6 bases, and 13 bases lay in between. CDR3 length: 14 amino acids. DNA of the CDR3: TGTGCCAGCAGCTCCCTAGTGGGTAGCAATGAGCAGTTCTTC. Its protein is CASSSLVGSNEQFF.

The rearrangement joins TRBV30 to TRBJ2-2; D is uncertain. Germline loops: CDR1 GTSNPN, CDR2 SVGIG (reference sequence). With 6 bases removed from V and 6 bases from J, the gap between germline ends came to 14 bases. This CDR3 contains 13 residues. CDR3 coding DNA: TGTGCCTGCGCGACTGACCCGGCCGGGGAGCTGTTTTTT. This translates into CACATDPAGELFF.

The chain joins TRBV30 to TRBJ2-5; the D call may be TRBD1 or TRBD2 (5 bases each). The germline gives CDR1 GTSNPN, CDR2 SVGIG (reference sequence). The CDR3 is made up of 13 amino acids. Deletions cut 1 base from V and 7 bases from J, with 13 bases between. For the CDR3, the DNA is TGTGCCTGGAGTGGAGGGGACCGGGGGACCCAGTACTTC. Its protein product is CAWSGGDRGTQYF. The variable domain in full, with the rest retrieved from reference TRBV30 and TRBJ2-5, is SQTIHQWPATLVQPVGSPLSLECTVEGTSNPNLYWYRQAAGRGLQLLFYSVGIGQISSEVPQNLSASRPQDRQFILSSKKLLLSDSGFYLCAWSGGDRGTQYFGPGTRLLVL.

This chain joins TRBV6-5 and TRBJ1-6; no definite D call. The germline V gene has CDR1 MNHEY and CDR2 SVGAGI. Trimming took off 4 bases at V and 1 base at J, with 5 bases between the two ends. The CDR3 runs to 14 residues. The CDR3 region has the DNA TGTGCCAGCAGTTCAAGGTCCTATAATTCACCCCTCCACTTT. It is translated as CASSSRSYNSPLHF.

The rearrangement joins TRBV7-8 to TRBJ1-5, with D possibly TRBD1 on 6 matching bases. V gave up 0 bases and J gave up 0 bases, with 18 bases separating them. CDR3 size: 19 residues. Germline V gene data show CDR1 as SGHVS and CDR2 as FQNEAQ. The CDR3 DNA reads TGTGCCAGCAGCTTAGCGCGTATAGGGACACCTTATAGCAATCAGCCCCAGCATTTT. Encoded protein: CASSLARIGTPYSNQPQHF.

This chain connects TRBV10-2 to TRBJ2-3; unclear D gene. The germline gives CDR1 WSHSY, CDR2 SAAADI. CDR3 length: 13 residues. V lost 6 bases to trimming and J lost 3 bases, with 10 bases between them. In nucleotides, the CDR3 is TGCGCCAGCAGGGGTGGGTATACAGATACGCAGTATTTT. It is translated as CASRGGYTDTQYF.

This chain links TRBV11-2 with TRBJ2-7, with D hard to call. The CDR3 is 15 residues long. Between the trimmed V and J ends, which lost 5 bases and 4 bases, there was a span of 18 bases. Germline V gene lookup returns CDR1 SGHAT and CDR2 FQNNGV. CDR3 sequence reads: CASSVPGASVYEQYF. The CDR3 DNA follows: TGTGCCAGCAGCGTCCCAGGAGCGTCGGTGTACGAGCAGTACTTC. The full variable domain, rest sourced from reference TRBV11-2 and TRBJ2-7, is EAGVAQSPRYKIIEKRQSVAFWCNPISGHATLYWYQQILGQGPKLLIQFQNNGVVDDSQLPKDRFSAERLKGVDSTLKIQPAKLEDSAVYLCASSVPGASVYEQYFGPGTRLTVT.